A single sample gave rise to the 14 T cell receptor beta chains below, sequenced in a study of cytomegalovirus exposure and HLA in healthy donors. Amplification used 60 Vbeta primers and 13 Jbeta primers. The protocol was immunoSEQ multiplex PCR, while the TCRdb copy is restricted to in-frame clones and leaves out a portion. The record lists about 200,000 clones, of which the ten most abundant hold roughly 0.7%. The sequenced sample consisted of PBMCs. Every receptor here comes from a boy aged 5-17 years in good health and CMV-seronegative.

The CDR3 here is CASSFSPGREMNTEAFF. The DNA for the CDR3 is TGCGCCAGCAGCTTTTCCCCCGGGCGGGAAATGAACACTGAAGCTTTCTTT. This chain connects TRBV5-1 to TRBJ1-1; D unresolved. This CDR3 is built from 17 residues. Germline V gene sequence: CDR1 SGHRS, CDR2 YFSETQ. V lost 2 bases and J lost 0, with 17 bases in between.

CDR3 region: CASSIDRRATGYAEAFF. CDR3 sequence (DNA): TGTGCCAGTAGTATAGATCGGAGGGCGACAGGGTACGCTGAAGCTTTCTTT. This chain links TRBV19 with TRBJ1-1, with TRBD1 matching 7 bases. After removal of 0 bases from V and 6 bases from J, the junction contained 13 bases not matched to a gene. Germline V gives CDR1 LNHDA, CDR2 SQIVND (reference sequence). The CDR3 consists of 17 residues. Using reference TRBV19 and TRBJ1-1 for the parts outside the CDR3, the full variable domain is DGGITQSPKYLFRKEGQNVTLSCEQNLNHDAMYWYRQDPGQGLRLIYYSQIVNDFQKGDIAEGYSVSREKKESFPLTVTSAQKNPTAFYLCASSIDRRATGYAEAFFGQGTRLTVV.

The V and J genes are TRBV28 and TRBJ2-1, with TRBD2 identical over 9 bases. The CDR3 is made up of 17 amino acids. V shed 6 bases, J shed 2 bases, and the junction held 11 bases outside the gene matches. Germline assignment: CDR1 MDHEN and CDR2 SYDVKM. In DNA, the CDR3 is TGTGCCAGCAGAGCTATAGCGGGGGCGCTCCCCTACAATGAGCAGTTCTTC. This encodes CASRAIAGALPYNEQFF.

V gene TRBV4-2 combines with J gene TRBJ2-7; a possible D gene is TRBD2 (5 bases). V was clipped by 3 bases and J by 0 bases, with 12 bases between them. Per germline, CDR1 LGHNA and CDR2 YNFKEQ. The CDR3 has 15 residues. The CDR3 nucleotides are TGTGCCAGCAGCCAGGCACCGGGGTCCTCCTACGAGCAGTACTTC. Residues: CASSQAPGSSYEQYF.

The V and J genes are TRBV7-6 and TRBJ1-1, with D possibly being TRBD1 (5 bases). The CDR3 runs to 13 residues. V shed 2 bases and J shed 6 bases, with 10 bases lying between them. Germline V CDR1 and CDR2: SGHVS, FNYEAQ. CDR3 sequence (DNA): TGTGCCAGCAGCTTAAGGGGACTTGCTGAAGCTTTCTTT. Residues: CASSLRGLAEAFF.

The chain recombines TRBV7-3 with TRBJ2-6; tentative D call: TRBD2 (5 bases). The CDR3 runs 15 residues. Trimming left V 5 bases short and J 0 bases short, with 8 bases between. CDR1 is SGHTA, CDR2 FQGTGA, per germline. CDR3 residues: CASSRRDSGANVLTF. CDR3 coding DNA: TGTGCCAGCAGCCGACGGGACTCTGGGGCCAACGTCCTGACTTTC.

This chain links TRBV7-6 with TRBJ2-7; 8 bases align to TRBD2. This CDR3 contains 17 residues. Germline assignment: CDR1 SGHVS and CDR2 FNYEAQ. V dropped 1 base and J dropped 0; count of bases not matched to a gene: 8. CDR3 sequence (DNA): TGTGCCAGCAGCTTAGATGCGCGGGGGGCGAGCTCCTACGAGCAGTACTTC. Its protein is CASSLDARGASSYEQYF.

This chain joins TRBV6-5 and TRBJ2-7, with 9 bases fitting TRBD2. Germline assignment: CDR1 MNHEY and CDR2 SVGAGI. This CDR3 comprises 14 residues. Trimming at V came to 8 bases and at J to 3 bases, leaving 8 bases not matched to a gene. The CDR3 loop reads CASGPGLAFYEQYF. In DNA, the CDR3 is TGTGCCAGCGGCCCGGGACTAGCTTTCTACGAGCAGTACTTC.

V gene TRBV4-3 combines with J gene TRBJ1-5, with D perhaps TRBD1 (6 bases). V was shortened by 1 base and J by 0 bases, with 19 bases between the two germline ends. This CDR3 has 19 residues. The germline gives CDR1 LGHNA, CDR2 YSLEER. CDR3 region: CASSQGGGRGVYSNQPQHF. CDR3 nucleotide sequence: TGCGCCAGCAGCCAAGGGGGGGGTAGGGGGGTGTATAGCAATCAGCCCCAGCATTTT.

CDR3 DNA sequence: TGCGCCAGCAGCGGGGGACAGGGTCGCAATGAGCAGTTCTTC. Encoded protein: CASSGGQGRNEQFF. This chain uses TRBV5-1 with TRBJ2-1; 9 bases map to TRBD1. The CDR3 covers 14 residues. J was trimmed by 6 bases and V by 4 bases; bases with no gene match: 5. Germline V gene data show CDR1 as SGHRS and CDR2 as YFSETQ.

The rearrangement uses TRBV5-1 and TRBJ2-2, with 7 bases identical to TRBD1. Looked up from germline, CDR1 is SGHRS and CDR2 is YFSETQ. Germline trimming cut 3 bases from V and 4 bases from J; bases unmatched to any gene: 3. The CDR3 is 14 residues long. CDR3 sequence (DNA): TGCGCCAGCAGCTGGGACAGAATCACCGGGGAGCTGTTTTTT. Amino acids: CASSWDRITGELFF.

On this clone itself: A junction end diverges from the germline sequence, so it may reflect a read error. V usage is TRBV6-1 and J usage is TRBJ2-2, with 7 bases lining up with TRBD2. Germline V gene lookup returns CDR1 MNHNS and CDR2 SASEGT. The CDR3 extends over 16 amino acids. The CDR3 nucleotides are TGTGCCAGCAGCGAAGAACTAGCGCTGAACACCGGGGAGCTGTTTTTT. Amino acids: CASSEELALNTGELFF.

The rearrangement joins TRBV7-9 to TRBJ2-5, with 7 nucleotides matching TRBD1. V lost 5 bases and J lost 2; bases outside the gene matches: 8. Germline CDR1 and CDR2: SEHNR and FQNEAQ (reference sequence). This CDR3 region has 15 residues. CDR3 DNA: TGTGCCAGCAGCCCCAACAGGGGTGGTCAAGAGACCCAGTACTTC. Its translation is CASSPNRGGQETQYF.

The CDR3 here is CSVVLTGLSNTEAFF. The CDR3 bases are TGCAGCGTTGTTCTCACAGGGTTATCGAACACTGAAGCTTTCTTT. The V and J genes are TRBV29-1 and TRBJ1-1; D might be TRBD1 (6 bases). There are 15 residues in the CDR3. Per germline, CDR1 SQVTM and CDR2 ANQGSEA. Trimming shortened V by 4 bases and J by 1 base, and 16 bases separated the two germline ends.